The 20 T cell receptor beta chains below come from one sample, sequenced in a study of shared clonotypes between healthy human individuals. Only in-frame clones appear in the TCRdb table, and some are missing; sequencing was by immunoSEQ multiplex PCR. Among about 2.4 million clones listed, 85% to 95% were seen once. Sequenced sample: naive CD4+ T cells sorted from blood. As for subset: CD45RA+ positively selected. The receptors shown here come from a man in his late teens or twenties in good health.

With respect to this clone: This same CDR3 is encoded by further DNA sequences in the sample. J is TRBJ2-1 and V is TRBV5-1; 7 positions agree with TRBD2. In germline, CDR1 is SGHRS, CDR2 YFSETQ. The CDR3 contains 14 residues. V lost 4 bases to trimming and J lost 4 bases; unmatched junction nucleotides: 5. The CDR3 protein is CASSPGGTYNEQFF. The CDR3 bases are TGCGCCAGCAGCCCCGGGGGGACTTACAATGAGCAGTTCTTC.

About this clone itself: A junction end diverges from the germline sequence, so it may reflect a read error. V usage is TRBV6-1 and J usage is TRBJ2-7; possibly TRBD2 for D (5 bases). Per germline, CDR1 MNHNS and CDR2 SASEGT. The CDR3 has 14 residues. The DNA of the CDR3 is TGTGCCAGCAGGGAAGGAAGAGGGTCCGACGAGCAGTACTTC. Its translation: CASREGRGSDEQYF.

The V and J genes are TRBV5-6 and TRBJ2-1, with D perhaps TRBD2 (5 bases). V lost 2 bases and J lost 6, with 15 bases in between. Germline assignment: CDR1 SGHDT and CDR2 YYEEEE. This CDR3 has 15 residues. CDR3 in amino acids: CASSFYGEIGNEQFF. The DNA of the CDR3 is TGTGCCAGCAGCTTCTACGGGGAGATTGGCAATGAGCAGTTCTTC.

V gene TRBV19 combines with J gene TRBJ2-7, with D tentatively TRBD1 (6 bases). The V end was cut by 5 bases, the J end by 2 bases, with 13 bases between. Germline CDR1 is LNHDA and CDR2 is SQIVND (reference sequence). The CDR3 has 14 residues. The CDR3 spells CASSASDSTYEQYF. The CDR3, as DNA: TGTGCCAGTAGTGCATCGGACAGCACCTACGAGCAGTACTTC.

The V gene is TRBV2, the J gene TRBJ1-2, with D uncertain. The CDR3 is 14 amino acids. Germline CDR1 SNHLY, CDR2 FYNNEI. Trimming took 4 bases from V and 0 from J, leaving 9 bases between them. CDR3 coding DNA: TGTGCCAGCAGTGGAGACGGAGCTAACTATGGCTACACCTTC. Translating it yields CASSGDGANYGYTF.

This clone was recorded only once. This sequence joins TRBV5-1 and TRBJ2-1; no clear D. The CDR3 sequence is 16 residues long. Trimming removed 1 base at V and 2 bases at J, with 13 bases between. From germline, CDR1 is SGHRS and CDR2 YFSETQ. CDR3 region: CASSLSEQSPYNEQFF. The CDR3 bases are TGCGCCAGCAGCTTGAGTGAACAGAGCCCCTACAATGAGCAGTTCTTC. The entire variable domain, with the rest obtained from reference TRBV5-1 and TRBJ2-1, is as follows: KAGVTQTPRYLIKTRGQQVTLSCSPISGHRSVSWYQQTPGQGLQFLFEYFSETQRNKGNFPGRFSGRQFSNSRSEMNVSTLELGDSALYLCASSLSEQSPYNEQFFGPGTRLTVL.

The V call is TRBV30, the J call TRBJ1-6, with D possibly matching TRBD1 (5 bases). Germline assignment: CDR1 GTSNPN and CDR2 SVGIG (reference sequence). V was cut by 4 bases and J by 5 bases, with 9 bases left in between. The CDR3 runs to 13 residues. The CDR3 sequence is CAWTGYNNSPLHF. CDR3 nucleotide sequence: TGTGCCTGGACAGGGTACAATAATTCACCCCTCCACTTT.

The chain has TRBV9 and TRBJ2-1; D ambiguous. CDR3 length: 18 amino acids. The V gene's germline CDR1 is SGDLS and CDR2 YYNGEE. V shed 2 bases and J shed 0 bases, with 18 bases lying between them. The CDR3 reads CASSVAFDDRFSYNEQFF. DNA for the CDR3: TGTGCCAGCAGCGTTGCATTTGACGATCGGTTCTCCTACAATGAGCAGTTCTTC.

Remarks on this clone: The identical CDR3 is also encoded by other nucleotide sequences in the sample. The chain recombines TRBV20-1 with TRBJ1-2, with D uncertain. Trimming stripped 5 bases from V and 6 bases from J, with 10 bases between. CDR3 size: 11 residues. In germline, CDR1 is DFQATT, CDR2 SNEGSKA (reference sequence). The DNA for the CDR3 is TGCAGTGCTTCAGGACCGGATGGCTACACCTTC. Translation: CSASGPDGYTF.

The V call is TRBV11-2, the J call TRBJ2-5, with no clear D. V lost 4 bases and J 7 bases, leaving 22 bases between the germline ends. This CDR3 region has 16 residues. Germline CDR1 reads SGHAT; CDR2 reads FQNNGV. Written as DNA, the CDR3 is TGTGCCAGCAGCTCCCCGGGCGGAACTAACAAGGGGACCCAGTACTTC. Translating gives CASSSPGGTNKGTQYF.

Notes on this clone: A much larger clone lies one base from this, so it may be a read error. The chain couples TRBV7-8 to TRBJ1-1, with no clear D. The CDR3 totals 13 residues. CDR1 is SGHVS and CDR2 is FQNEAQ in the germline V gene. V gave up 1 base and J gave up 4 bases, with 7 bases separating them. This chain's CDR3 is CASSLEGSTEAFF. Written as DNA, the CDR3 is TGTGCCAGCAGCTTAGAAGGGAGCACTGAAGCTTTCTTT.

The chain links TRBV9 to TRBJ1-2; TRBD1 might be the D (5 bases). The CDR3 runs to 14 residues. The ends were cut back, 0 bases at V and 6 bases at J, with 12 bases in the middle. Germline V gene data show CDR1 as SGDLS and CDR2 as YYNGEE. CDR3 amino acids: CASSVETGWDGYTF. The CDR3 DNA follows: TGTGCCAGCAGCGTAGAAACAGGTTGGGATGGCTACACCTTC.

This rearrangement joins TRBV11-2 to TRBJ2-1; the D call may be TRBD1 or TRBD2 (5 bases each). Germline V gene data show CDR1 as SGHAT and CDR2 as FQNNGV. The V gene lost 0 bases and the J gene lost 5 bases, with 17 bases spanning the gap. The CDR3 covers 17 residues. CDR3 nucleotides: TGTGCCAGCAGCTTAGATGGGGGACGGGCTCCCAACAATGAGCAGTTCTTC. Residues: CASSLDGGRAPNNEQFF.

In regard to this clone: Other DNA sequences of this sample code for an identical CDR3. The DNA of the CDR3 is TGTGCCAGCAGCGTAGGGCAAGGAAGCAATCAGCCCCAGCATTTT. Encoded protein: CASSVGQGSNQPQHF. The V and J genes are TRBV9 and TRBJ1-5, with D unresolved. Germline V gives CDR1 SGDLS, CDR2 YYNGEE. The CDR3 has 15 amino acids. Trimming stripped 0 bases from V and 1 base from J, with 8 bases between. The variable domain in full, with the rest retrieved from reference TRBV9 and TRBJ1-5, is DSGVTQTPKHLITATGQRVTLRCSPRSGDLSVYWYQQSLDQGLQFLIQYYNGEERAKGNILERFSAQQFPDLHSELNLSSLELGDSALYFCASSVGQGSNQPQHFGDGTRLSIL.

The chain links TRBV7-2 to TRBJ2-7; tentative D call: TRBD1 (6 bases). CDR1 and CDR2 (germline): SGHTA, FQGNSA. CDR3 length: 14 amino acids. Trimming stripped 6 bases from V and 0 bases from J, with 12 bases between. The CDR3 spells CASRADRFSYEQYF. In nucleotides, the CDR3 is TGTGCCAGCAGAGCAGACAGGTTCTCCTACGAGCAGTACTTC.

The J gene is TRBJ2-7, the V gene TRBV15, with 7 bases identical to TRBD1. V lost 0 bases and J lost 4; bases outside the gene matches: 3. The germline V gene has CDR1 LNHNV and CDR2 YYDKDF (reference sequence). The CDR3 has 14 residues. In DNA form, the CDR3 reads TGTGCCACCAGCAGAGATACGACAGGGTACGAGCAGTACTTC. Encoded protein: CATSRDTTGYEQYF.

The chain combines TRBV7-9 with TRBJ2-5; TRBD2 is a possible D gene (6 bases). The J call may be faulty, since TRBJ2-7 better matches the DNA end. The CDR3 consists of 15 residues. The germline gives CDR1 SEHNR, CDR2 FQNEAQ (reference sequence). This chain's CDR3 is CASSLAGGISYEQYF. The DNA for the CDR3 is TGTGCCAGCAGCTTAGCAGGCGGGATCTCCTACGAGCAGTACTTC.

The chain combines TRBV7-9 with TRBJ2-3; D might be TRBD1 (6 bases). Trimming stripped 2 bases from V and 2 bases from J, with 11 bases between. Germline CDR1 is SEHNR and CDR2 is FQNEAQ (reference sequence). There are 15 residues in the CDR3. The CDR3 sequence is CASSLYRAFTDTQYF. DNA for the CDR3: TGTGCCAGCAGCTTATACAGGGCCTTCACAGATACGCAGTATTTT.

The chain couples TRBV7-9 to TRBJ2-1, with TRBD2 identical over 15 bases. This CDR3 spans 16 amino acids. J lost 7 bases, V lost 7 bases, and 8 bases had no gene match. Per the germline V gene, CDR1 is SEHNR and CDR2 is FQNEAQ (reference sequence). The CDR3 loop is CASTRTSGRAVNEQFF. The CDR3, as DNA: TGTGCCAGCACCCGGACTAGCGGGAGGGCCGTGAATGAGCAGTTCTTC.

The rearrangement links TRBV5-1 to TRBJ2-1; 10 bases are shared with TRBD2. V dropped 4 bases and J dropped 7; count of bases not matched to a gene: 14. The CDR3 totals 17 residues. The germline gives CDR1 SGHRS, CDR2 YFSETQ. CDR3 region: CASSPLGTSGNVNEQFF. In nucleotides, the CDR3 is TGCGCCAGCAGCCCGCTTGGAACTAGCGGGAATGTTAATGAGCAGTTCTTC. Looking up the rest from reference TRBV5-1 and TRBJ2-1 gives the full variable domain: KAGVTQTPRYLIKTRGQQVTLSCSPISGHRSVSWYQQTPGQGLQFLFEYFSETQRNKGNFPGRFSGRQFSNSRSEMNVSTLELGDSALYLCASSPLGTSGNVNEQFFGPGTRLTVL.